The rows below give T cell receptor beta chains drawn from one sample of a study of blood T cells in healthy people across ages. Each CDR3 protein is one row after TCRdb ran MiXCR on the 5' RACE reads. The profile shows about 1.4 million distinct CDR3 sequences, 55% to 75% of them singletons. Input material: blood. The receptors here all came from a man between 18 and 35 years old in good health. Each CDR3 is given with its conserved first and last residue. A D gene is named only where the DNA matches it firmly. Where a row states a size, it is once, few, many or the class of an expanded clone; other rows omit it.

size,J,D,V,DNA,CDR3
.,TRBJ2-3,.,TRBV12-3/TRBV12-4,TGTGCCAGCAGTTTTGATACCCGCACAGATACGCGGTATTTT,CASSFDTRTDTRYF
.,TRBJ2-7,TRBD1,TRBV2,TGTGCCAGCAGTTGGCCGGGACAGGCCTCCTATGAGCAGTACTTC,CASSWPGQASYEQYF
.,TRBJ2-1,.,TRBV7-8,TGTGCCAGCAGCACCAAAGGTGATTTTGGGCAGTTCTTC,CASSTKGDFGQFF
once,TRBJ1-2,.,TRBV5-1,TGCGCCAGCAGCCCGAACGGGGGAAGATCGGACAGAGACTATGGCTACACCTTC,CASSPNGGRSDRDYGYTF
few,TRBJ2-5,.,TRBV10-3,TGTGCCATCAGTGACAGAATTCAAGAGACCCAGTACTTC,CAISDRIQETQYF
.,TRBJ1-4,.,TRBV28,TGTGCCAGCAGTCCGGAGGGGGGGCGGCGAGATGAAAAACTGTTTTTT,CASSPEGGRRDEKLFF
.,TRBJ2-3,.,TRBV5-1,TGCGCCAGCAGCCCGGACACAAACACAGATACGCAGTATTTT,CASSPDTNTDTQYF
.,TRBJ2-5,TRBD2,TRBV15,TGTGCCACCAGCAGAGATCCCCAGTGGGCGGGGGGCCAAGAGACCCAGTACTTC,CATSRDPQWAGGQETQYF
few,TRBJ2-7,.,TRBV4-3,TGCGCCAGCAGCCGAGGGACTCTCAATGAGCAGTACTTC,CASSRGTLNEQYF
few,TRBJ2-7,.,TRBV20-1,TGCAGTGCTAGAGCGGGGTACTCCTACGAGCAGTACTTC,CSARAGYSYEQYF
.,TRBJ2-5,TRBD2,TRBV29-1,TGCAGCATGATGACTAGCCTCGGTGGTGAAGAGACCCAGTACTTC,CSMMTSLGGEETQYF
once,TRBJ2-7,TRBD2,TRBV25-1,TGTGCCAGCAGTGAATTTGGGGGGGGCTACGAGCAGTACTTC,CASSEFGGGYEQYF
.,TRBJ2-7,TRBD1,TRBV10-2,TGCGCCAGCAGTGACTTTGGGACAGGGAATGACGAGCAGTACTTC,CASSDFGTGNDEQYF
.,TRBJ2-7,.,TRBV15,TGTGCCACCAGCACGAACTCAGGGCCAGCTTCCTACGAGCAGTACTTC,CATSTNSGPASYEQYF
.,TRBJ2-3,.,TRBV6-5,TGTGCCAGCAGTTCCGGGTCGATAGGGGTCTCTAGCACAGATACGCAGTATTTT,CASSSGSIGVSSTDTQYF
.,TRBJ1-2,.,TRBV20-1,TGCAGTGCTAGTGGCGATCCGGTAGTCCGGGGCCACACCTTC,CSASGDPVVRGHTF
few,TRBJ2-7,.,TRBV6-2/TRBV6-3,TGTGCCAGCAGTCCTGTCCTAACCGAGCAGTACTTC,CASSPVLTEQYF
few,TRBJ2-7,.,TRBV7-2,TGTGCCAGCAGCCCTGACGGGATGTACTACGAGCAGTACTTC,CASSPDGMYYEQYF
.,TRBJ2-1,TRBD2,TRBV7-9,TGTGCCAGCAGCTTCAGCGGGAAATCCTACAATGAGCAGTTCTTC,CASSFSGKSYNEQFF
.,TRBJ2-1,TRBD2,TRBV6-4,TGTGCCAGCCCGGGACTAGCGGGCCTCAATGAGCAGTTCTTC,CASPGLAGLNEQFF
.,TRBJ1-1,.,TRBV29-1,TGCAGCGTTGAACCCACGGGCCCCGTCCTTGAAGCTTTCTTT,CSVEPTGPVLEAFF
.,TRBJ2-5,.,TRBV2,TGTGCCAGCAGTTGGGGAGGCCCTGAGACCCAGTACTTC,CASSWGGPETQYF
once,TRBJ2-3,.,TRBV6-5,TGTGCCAGCAAGGGCGCAGGTACGCAGTATTTT,CASKGAGTQYF
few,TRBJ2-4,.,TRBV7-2,TGTGCCAGCAGCCCGCAAACTCGCGGGGAGTTAGCCAAAAACATTCAGTACTTC,CASSPQTRGELAKNIQYF
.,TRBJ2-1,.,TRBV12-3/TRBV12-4,TGTGCCAGCAGTCCAGGGGGGTATGACAATGAGCAGTTCTTC,CASSPGGYDNEQFF
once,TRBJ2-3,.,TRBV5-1,TGCGCCAGCAGCCTCAATGTGGGGGGGCAGTCAGATACGCAGTATTTT,CASSLNVGGQSDTQYF
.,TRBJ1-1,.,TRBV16,TGTGCCAGCAGCCAATCCACACTCGAAGGGAACACTGAAGCTTTCTTT,CASSQSTLEGNTEAFF
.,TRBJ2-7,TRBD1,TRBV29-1,TGCAGCGTTGAGGACTCCGGGACAGGGAAATACGAGCAGTACTTC,CSVEDSGTGKYEQYF
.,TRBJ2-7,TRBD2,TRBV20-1,TGCGTCTACAGGGGGACTAGCGGGAACGAGCAGTACTTC,CVYRGTSGNEQYF
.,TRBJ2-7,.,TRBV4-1,TGCGCCAGCAGCCAAGAGGGCGGCGAAAGCTCCTACGAGCAGTACTTC,CASSQEGGESSYEQYF
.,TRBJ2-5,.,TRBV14,TGTGCCAGCAGCCTGTGGGGCATGGGACAGCGGGGGAATGAGCAGTACTTC,CASSLWGMGQRGNEQYF
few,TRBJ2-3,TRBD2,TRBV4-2,TGTGCCAGCAGCCCCGGACTAGCGGGGGGGCTCACAGATACGCAGTATTTT,CASSPGLAGGLTDTQYF
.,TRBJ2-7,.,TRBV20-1,TGCAGTGCTAGAGGGGACGGAGGCGAGCAGTACTTC,CSARGDGGEQYF
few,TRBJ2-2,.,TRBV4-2,TGTGCCAGCAGCCAAGAAAGTTCAGGGTACACCGGGGAGCTGTTTTTT,CASSQESSGYTGELFF
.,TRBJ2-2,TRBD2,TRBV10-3,TGTGCCACACTGACTAGCGGGGCCAACACCGGGGAGCTGTTTTTT,CATLTSGANTGELFF
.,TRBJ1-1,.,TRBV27,TGTGCCAGCAGTCCCCGACGGAAAAACACTGAAGCTTTCTTT,CASSPRRKNTEAFF
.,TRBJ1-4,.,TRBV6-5,TGTGCCAGCAGTTACTCGGGGATGAGTGGTAGAACTAATGAAAAACTGTTTTTT,CASSYSGMSGRTNEKLFF
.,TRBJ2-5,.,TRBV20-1,TGCAGTGCTCGCCCGGGGGACCTCAGGCCCCAGTACTTC,CSARPGDLRPQYF
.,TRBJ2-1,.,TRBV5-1,TGCGCCAGCAGCTCCCGGGACCCCGGATACAATGAGCAGTTCTTC,CASSSRDPGYNEQFF
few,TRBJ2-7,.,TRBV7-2,TGTGCCAGCAGCCGGGACTTTCAGGGCGAGCAGTACTTC,CASSRDFQGEQYF
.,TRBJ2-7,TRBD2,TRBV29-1,TGCAGCCCCGCGGAACTAGCGGGAGCTAGGCCCTACGAGCAGTACTTC,CSPAELAGARPYEQYF
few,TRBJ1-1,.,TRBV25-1,TGTGCCAGCAGTGAGGATCACTACACTGAAGCTTTCTTT,CASSEDHYTEAFF
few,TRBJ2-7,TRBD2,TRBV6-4,TGTGCCAGCAGTGAAGCTAGCGGGGCCCCCTACGAGCAGTACTTC,CASSEASGAPYEQYF
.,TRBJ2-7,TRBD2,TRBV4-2,TGTGCCAGCAGCCAAGGAGTTACTAGCGGGAGTTACGAGCAGTACTTC,CASSQGVTSGSYEQYF
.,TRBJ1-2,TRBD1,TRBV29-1,TGCAGCGCTACAGGGGATTTTCCCCATGGCTACACCTTC,CSATGDFPHGYTF
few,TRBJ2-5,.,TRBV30,TGTGCCTGGAGTGTAGGGGCTGAACAAGAGACCCAGTACTTC,CAWSVGAEQETQYF
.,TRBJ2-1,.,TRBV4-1,TGCGCCAGCGCCCGAAGCGTGAGCAATGAGCAGTTCTTC,CASARSVSNEQFF
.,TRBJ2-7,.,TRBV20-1,TGCAGTGCCCTTAGGGGGGCCGAGCAGTACTTC,CSALRGAEQYF
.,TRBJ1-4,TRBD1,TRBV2,TGTGCCAGCAGTGAAGGGACAGGTGAAAAACTGTTTTTT,CASSEGTGEKLFF
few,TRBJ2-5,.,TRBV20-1,TGCAGTGCGTGGGGATACCAAGAGACCCAGTACTTC,CSAWGYQETQYF
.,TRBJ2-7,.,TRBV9,TGTGCCAGCAGCGTAGTAGCAGGGGACGAGCAGTACTTC,CASSVVAGDEQYF
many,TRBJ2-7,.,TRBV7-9,TGTGCCAGCAGTCGCAGGGACTCCTACGAGCAGTACTTC,CASSRRDSYEQYF
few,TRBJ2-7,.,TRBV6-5,TGTGCCAGCAGCCCGGATGCGCCCTACGAGCAGTACTTC,CASSPDAPYEQYF
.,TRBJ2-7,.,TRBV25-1,TGTGCCAGCAGTGTCTCCGGGGACCGTTCCTACGAGCAGTACTTC,CASSVSGDRSYEQYF
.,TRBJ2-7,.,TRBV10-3,TGTGCCATCAGTGAGTCTGGTTTAACCTACGAGCAGTACTTC,CAISESGLTYEQYF
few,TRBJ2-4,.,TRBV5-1,TGCGCCAGCAGCTTTAGGACAGCTCCCGAGGGAAACATTCAGTACTTC,CASSFRTAPEGNIQYF
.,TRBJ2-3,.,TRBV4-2,TGTGCCAGCAGCCATACCGGTATAAATACGCAGTATTTT,CASSHTGINTQYF
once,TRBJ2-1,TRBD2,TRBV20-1,TGCAGTGCGGGGACTAGCGGCGATGAGCAGTTCTTC,CSAGTSGDEQFF
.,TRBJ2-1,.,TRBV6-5,TGTGCCGCTAAGCTTGCAGGGACAAATGAGCAGTTCTTC,CAAKLAGTNEQFF
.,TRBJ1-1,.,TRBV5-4,TGTGCCAGCAGCTTGGTCGGGCTGGGGGGCGCAAGTGAAGCTTTCTTT,CASSLVGLGGASEAFF